One T cell receptor beta chain is described in this entry. The PCR had 60 Vbeta and 13 Jbeta primers. TCRdb keeps only in-frame clones here, not all; method: immunoSEQ multiplex PCR. This sample has more than 150,000 clones, with roughly 82% found just once. The data originate from a study of cytomegalovirus exposure and HLA in healthy donors. Across the study: Early released data comprised 75 million to 100 million unique TCRs from HLA-typed donors.

CDR3 length: 14 residues. The junction had 3 bases not matched to a gene; V was cut back by 1 base and J by 6 bases. Per germline, CDR1 LGHNA and CDR2 YNFKEQ. The sequence derives from a man aged 40-49 years in good health and CMV-seronegative. The sequenced sample was PBMCs. The chain links TRBV4-2 to TRBJ2-1; 7 bases map to TRBD2. This chain's CDR3 is CASSQGSSGNEQFF. CDR3 DNA: TGTGCCAGCAGCCAAGGATCTAGCGGCAATGAGCAGTTCTTC.